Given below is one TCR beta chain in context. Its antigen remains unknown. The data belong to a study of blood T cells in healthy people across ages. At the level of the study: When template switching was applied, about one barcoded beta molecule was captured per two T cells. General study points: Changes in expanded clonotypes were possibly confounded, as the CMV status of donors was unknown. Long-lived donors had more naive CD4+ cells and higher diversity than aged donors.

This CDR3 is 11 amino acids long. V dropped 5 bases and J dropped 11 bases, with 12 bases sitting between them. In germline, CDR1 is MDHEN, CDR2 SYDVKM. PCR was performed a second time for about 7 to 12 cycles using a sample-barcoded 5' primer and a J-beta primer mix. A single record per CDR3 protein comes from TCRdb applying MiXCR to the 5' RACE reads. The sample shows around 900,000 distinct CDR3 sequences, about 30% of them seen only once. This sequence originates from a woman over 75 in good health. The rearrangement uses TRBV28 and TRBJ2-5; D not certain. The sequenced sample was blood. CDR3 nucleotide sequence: TGTGCCAGCAGTCGATTCAATGAGCAGTACTTC. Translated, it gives CASSRFNEQYF. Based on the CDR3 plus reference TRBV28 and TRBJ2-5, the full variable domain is DVKVTQSSRYLVKRTGEKVFLECVQDMDHENMFWYRQDPGLGLRLIYFSYDVKMKEKGDIPEGYSVSREKKERFSLILESASTNQTSMYLCASSRFNEQYFGPGTRLLVL.